The 2 T cell receptor beta chains listed next were all sequenced from one sample in a study of T cells in Graves' hyperthyroidism and ophthalmopathy. Regions amplified from RNA transcripts were the TCR beta CDR3 regions. The HTBI set primed first-round TCR CDR3 RT-PCR. From the multiplex PCR reads, TCRdb called clonotypes with MiXCR, one entry per CDR3 protein. The profile shows around 430,000 distinct CDR3 sequences, 15% of them singletons. Sequencing was done on a sample of blood. Receptors originate from a woman under 40 with Graves' hyperthyroidism.

The chain joins TRBV2 to TRBJ2-7, with D hard to call. With 4 bases removed from V and 6 bases from J, the gap between germline ends came to 19 bases. Germline CDR1 reads SNHLY; CDR2 reads FYNNEI. CDR3 length: 15 amino acids. The CDR3 sequence is CASSVVRTRASEQYF. CDR3 nucleotides: TGTGCCAGCAGTGTTGTAAGGACCCGGGCCTCCGAGCAGTACTTC.

The table lists this clonotype with many counts. The CDR3 is CASSYKASTYEQYF. CDR3 nucleotides: TGTGCCAGCAGTTACAAGGCCAGCACCTACGAGCAGTACTTC. The rearrangement links TRBV6-5 to TRBJ2-7; D gene ambiguous. The CDR3 is 14 amino acids. Trimming took off 2 bases at V and 2 bases at J, with 10 bases between the two ends. From germline, CDR1 is MNHEY and CDR2 SVGAGI.